Sequencing of this TCR beta chain was carried out in a study of blood T cell repertoires in COVID-19. The CDR3 spans 14 residues. The germline V gene encodes CDR1 MNHEY and CDR2 SMNVEV (reference sequence). The V end lost 6 bases, the J end lost 0 bases, and 9 bases lay between the germline ends. Residents of over 20 US areas, aged about 18 to 89 years, made up the participants. Participant reports of clinical history set cohort assignment. Assay: immunoSEQ multiplex PCR; the TCRdb copy retains only in-frame clones and omits some. This sample has around 250,000 clones, with approximately 90% found just once.

The sequenced sample was PBMCs or T cells enriched from blood (not recorded which). The chain combines TRBV27 with TRBJ2-4; no clear D. The receptor comes from a young woman with acute COVID-19. The CDR3 reads CASSPPGAKNIQYF. DNA of the CDR3: TGTGCCAGCAGCCCCCCAGGAGCCAAAAACATTCAGTACTTC.